The clone carrying this T cell receptor (beta chain) was picked up many times. Germline CDR1 is SGHRS and CDR2 is YFSETQ. V shed 0 bases and J 8 bases; nucleotides not matched to a gene: 5. This CDR3 region has 14 residues. This sample is drawn from a study of early T cells in non-severe SARS-CoV-2 infection. Study context: Sequencing used unsorted whole-blood bulk RNA, so chains lack pairing.

TCRdb called the 5' RACE reads again in MiXCR, with one record for every CDR3 protein. This table has about 64,000 distinct CDR3 sequences, about 4.9% appearing once. The chain is built from TRBV5-1 and TRBJ2-1; 7 bases line up with TRBD1. The sequenced sample was whole blood. This TCR was sampled from an adult who was a healthcare worker with PCR-confirmed SARS-CoV-2 infection or an uninfected control (not recorded which). CDR3 nucleotide sequence: TGCGCCAGCAGCTTGGGACAGGGCGGCGATGAGCAGTTCTTC. Translating gives CASSLGQGGDEQFF. The whole variable domain, remainder taken from reference TRBV5-1 and TRBJ2-1, is KAGVTQTPRYLIKTRGQQVTLSCSPISGHRSVSWYQQTPGQGLQFLFEYFSETQRNKGNFPGRFSGRQFSNSRSEMNVSTLELGDSALYLCASSLGQGGDEQFFGPGTRLTVL.